What follows is one TCR beta chain and its context. Its antigen is not known. The sample originates from a study of cytomegalovirus exposure and HLA in healthy donors. Across the whole study: When fewer than 400 donors were genotyped, more than 70% of them were found to fall in the Caucasian-associated ancestry cluster. Study-wide results and caveats: Roughly uniform depth of sequencing across donors was assumed in presence/absence analyses. According to the study, roughly 160 TCR beta chains were cytomegalovirus-associated.

Per germline, CDR1 LNHDA and CDR2 SQIVND (reference sequence). The CDR3 has 16 amino acids. Trimming removed 8 bases from V and 6 bases from J, with 26 bases in between. It was with 60 Vbeta and 13 Jbeta primers that the PCR ran. Authors' processing steps: Unique TCR beta chains totaled about 78 million in a later count, with approximately 11 million of them shared. This table comes from immunoSEQ multiplex PCR, and its TCRdb copy is limited to in-frame clones, with some not included. V, J and clone size derive from that table, while D and trimming were established from the DNA sequence. The sample has a few hundred thousand clones; approximately 90% are singletons.

The sequence was obtained from a woman younger than 30 in good health and CMV-seronegative. The V call is TRBV19, the J call TRBJ2-7; maybe TRBD1 (6 bases). The specimen sequenced was PBMCs. The CDR3 protein is CASRKLSSTGFGEQYF. As DNA, the CDR3 is TGTGCCAGTCGAAAACTTTCCTCCACAGGGTTCGGCGAGCAGTACTTC.